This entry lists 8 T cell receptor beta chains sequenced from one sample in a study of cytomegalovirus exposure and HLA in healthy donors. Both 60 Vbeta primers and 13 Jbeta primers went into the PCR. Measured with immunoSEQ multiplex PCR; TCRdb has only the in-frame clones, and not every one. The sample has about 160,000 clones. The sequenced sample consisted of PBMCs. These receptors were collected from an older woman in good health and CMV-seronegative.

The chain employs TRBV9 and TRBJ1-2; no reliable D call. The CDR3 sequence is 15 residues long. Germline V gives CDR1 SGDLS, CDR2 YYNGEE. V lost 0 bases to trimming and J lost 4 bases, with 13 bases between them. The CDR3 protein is CASSVGSGRSYGYTF. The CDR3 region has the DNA TGTGCCAGCAGCGTAGGGTCGGGTAGGAGCTATGGCTACACCTTC.

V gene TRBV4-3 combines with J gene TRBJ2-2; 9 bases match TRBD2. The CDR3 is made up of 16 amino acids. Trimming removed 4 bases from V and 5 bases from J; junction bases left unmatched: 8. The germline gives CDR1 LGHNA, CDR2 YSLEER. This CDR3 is CASSRGGLASTGELFF. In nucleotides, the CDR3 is TGCGCCAGCAGCCGGGGAGGACTAGCGTCTACCGGGGAGCTGTTTTTT.

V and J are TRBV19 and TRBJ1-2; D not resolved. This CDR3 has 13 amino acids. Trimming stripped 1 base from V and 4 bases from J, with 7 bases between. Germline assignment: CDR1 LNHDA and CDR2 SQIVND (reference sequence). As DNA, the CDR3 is TGTGCCAGTAGTATAGCAGCGGGCTATGGCTACACCTTC. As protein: CASSIAAGYGYTF.

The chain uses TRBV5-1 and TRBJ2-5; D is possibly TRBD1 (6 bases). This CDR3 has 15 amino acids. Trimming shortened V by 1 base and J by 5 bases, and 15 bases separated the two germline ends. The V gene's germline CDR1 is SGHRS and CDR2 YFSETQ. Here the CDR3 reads CASSLYSGARETQYF. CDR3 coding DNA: TGCGCCAGCAGCTTGTACTCAGGGGCGAGGGAGACCCAGTACTTC.

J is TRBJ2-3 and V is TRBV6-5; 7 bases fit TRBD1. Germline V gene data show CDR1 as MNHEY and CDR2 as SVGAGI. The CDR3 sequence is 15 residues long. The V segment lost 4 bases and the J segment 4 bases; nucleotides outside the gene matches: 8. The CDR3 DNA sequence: TGTGCCAGCAGTTCGACAGGGAGTTTGCCAGATACGCAGTATTTT. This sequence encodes CASSSTGSLPDTQYF.

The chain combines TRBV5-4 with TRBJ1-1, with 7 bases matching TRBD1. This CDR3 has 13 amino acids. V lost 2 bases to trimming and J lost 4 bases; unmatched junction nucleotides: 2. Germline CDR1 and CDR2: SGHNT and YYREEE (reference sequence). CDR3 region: CASSLNRGTEAFF. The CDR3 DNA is TGTGCCAGCAGCTTAAACAGGGGCACTGAAGCTTTCTTT.

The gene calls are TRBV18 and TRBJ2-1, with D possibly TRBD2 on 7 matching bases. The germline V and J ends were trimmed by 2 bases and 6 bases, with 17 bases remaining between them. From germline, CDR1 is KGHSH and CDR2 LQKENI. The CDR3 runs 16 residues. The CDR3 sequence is CASSPRGGTTGNEQFF. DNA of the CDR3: TGTGCCAGCTCACCAAGGGGGGGGACTACCGGCAATGAGCAGTTCTTC.

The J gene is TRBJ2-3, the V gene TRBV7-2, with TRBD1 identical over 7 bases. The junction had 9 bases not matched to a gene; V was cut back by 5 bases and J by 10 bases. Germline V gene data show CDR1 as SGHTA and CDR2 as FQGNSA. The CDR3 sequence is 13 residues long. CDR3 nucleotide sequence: TGTGCCAGCAGCCCCCTACAGGGGAATGCGCAGTATTTT. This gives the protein CASSPLQGNAQYF.